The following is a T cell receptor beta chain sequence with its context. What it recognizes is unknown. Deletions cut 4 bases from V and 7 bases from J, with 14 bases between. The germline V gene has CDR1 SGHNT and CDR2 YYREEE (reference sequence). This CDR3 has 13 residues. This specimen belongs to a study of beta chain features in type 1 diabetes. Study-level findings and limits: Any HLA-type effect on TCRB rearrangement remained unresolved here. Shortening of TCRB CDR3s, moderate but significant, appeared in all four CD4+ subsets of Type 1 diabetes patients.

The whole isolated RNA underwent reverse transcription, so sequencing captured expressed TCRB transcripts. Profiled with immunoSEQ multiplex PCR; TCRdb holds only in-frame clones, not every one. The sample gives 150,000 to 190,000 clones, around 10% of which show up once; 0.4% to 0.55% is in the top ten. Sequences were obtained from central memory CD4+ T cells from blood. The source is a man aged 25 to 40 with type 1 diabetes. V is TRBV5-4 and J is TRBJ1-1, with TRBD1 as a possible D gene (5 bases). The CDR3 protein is CASSPTDRGEAFF. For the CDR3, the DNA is TGTGCCAGCAGCCCTACCGACAGAGGTGAAGCTTTCTTT.